This T cell receptor beta chain was profiled in a study of molecular identifiers for immune sequencing clone quantification. The CDR3 contains 15 residues. V lost 1 base to trimming and J lost 1 base, with 11 bases between them. CDR1 and CDR2 from the germline V gene are LGHNA and YSLEER. From the PCR reads, TCRdb called clonotypes with MiXCR, one entry per CDR3 protein. Of approximately 630,000 distinct CDR3 sequences in the sample, over 25% were seen once. In its sample, this clonotype was seen a few times. Sequenced material: naive CD8+ T cells from blood, with Jurkat cell RNA spiked in. Noted subset: FACS-sorted CD8+CD4-CCR7+CD45RA+ naive T cells. This sequence joins TRBV4-3 and TRBJ2-7; D is possibly TRBD1 (7 bases). The receptor comes from a human donor in good health. Some libraries in this study had Jurkat cell RNA spiked in. As DNA, the CDR3 is TGCGCCAGCAGCCAAGGGGCAGGGGGGTCCTACGAGCAGTACTTC. Its translation: CASSQGAGGSYEQYF.